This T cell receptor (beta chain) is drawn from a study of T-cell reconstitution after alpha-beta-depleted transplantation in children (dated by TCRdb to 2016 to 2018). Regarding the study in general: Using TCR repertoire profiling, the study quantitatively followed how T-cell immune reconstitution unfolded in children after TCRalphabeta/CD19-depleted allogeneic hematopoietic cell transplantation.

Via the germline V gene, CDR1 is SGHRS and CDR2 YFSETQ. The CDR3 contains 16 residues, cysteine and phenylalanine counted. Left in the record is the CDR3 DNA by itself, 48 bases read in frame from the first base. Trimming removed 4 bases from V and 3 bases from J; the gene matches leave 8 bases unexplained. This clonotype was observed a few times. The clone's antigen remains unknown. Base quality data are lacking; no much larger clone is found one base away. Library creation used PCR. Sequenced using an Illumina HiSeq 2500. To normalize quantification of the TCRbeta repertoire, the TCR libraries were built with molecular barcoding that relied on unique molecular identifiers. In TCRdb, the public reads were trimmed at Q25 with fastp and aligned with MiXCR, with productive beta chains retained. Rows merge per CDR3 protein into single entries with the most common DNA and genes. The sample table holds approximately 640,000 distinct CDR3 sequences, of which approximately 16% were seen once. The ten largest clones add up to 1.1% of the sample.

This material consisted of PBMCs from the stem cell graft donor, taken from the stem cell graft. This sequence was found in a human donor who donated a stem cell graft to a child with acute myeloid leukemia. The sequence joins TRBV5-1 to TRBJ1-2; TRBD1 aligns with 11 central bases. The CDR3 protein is CASSRNGQGADYGYTF. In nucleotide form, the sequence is TGCGCCAGCAGCCGAAACGGACAGGGGGCGGACTATGGCTACACCTTC.